This TCR beta chain stems from a study of multiple sclerosis patients with progressive multifocal leukoencephalopathy. Trimming took 5 bases from V and 0 from J; bases not matched to a gene: 10. There are 16 residues in the CDR3. Germline CDR1 is SQVTM and CDR2 is ANQGSEA. Documented time point: time of PML onset. PML in natalizumab-treated patients developed after between about 16 and 56 months of natalizumab therapy. At PML onset, T3 blood samples were taken. Profiling relied on immunoSEQ multiplex PCR, and the TCRdb table lists in-frame clones only, not all of them. The table records about 33,000 clones, about 88% of them present only once.

The TCR originated in a human donor with progressive multifocal leukoencephalopathy. This chain joins TRBV29-1 and TRBJ2-3; 8 positions match TRBD1. The source material was PBMCs, sampled from a patient treated with natalizumab. This CDR3 reads CSVWWAGGESTDTQYF. In DNA, the CDR3 is TGCAGCGTTTGGTGGGCAGGGGGCGAAAGCACAGATACGCAGTATTTT.